This TCR beta chain was captured in a study of blood T cells in healthy people across ages. Whole-study findings and limits: A strong correlation between TCR beta diversity and naive T cell percentage was seen. Whereas aged donors had fewer naive CD4+ cells, long-lived donors had more of them and higher diversity.

Together with a sample-barcoded 5' primer, a J-beta primer mix was included in a second PCR lasting about 6 to 11 cycles. TCRdb reanalysed the 5' RACE reads using MiXCR and keeps one entry per CDR3 protein. The sample contains 540,000 or so distinct CDR3 sequences, roughly 29% of which appear only once. Points on this clonotype: Its antigen is still unknown.

Ranging in age from about 6 to 95, the donors were healthy Caucasian individuals from Russia. CDR3 length: 14 amino acids. The V gene's germline CDR1 is LGHDT and CDR2 YNNKEL (reference sequence). Trimming shortened V by 8 bases and J by 10 bases, and 20 bases separated the two germline ends. This rearrangement joins TRBV3-1 to TRBJ1-4; no reliable D call. This TCR was sampled from a woman aged 70-85 years in good health. The specimen sequenced was blood. CDR3 protein: CASESDNQSGKLFF. The CDR3 DNA reads as TGTGCCAGCGAGAGTGACAACCAGAGTGGAAAACTGTTTTTT.